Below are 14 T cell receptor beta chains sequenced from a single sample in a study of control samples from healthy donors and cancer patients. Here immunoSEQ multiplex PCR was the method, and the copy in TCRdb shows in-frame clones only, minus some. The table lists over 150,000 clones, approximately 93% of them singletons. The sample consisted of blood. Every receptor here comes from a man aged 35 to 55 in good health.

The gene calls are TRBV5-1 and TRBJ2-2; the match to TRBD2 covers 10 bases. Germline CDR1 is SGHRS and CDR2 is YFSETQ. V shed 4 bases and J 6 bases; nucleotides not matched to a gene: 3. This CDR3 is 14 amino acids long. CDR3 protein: CASSRGTSAGELFF. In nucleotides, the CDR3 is TGCGCCAGCAGCCGAGGGACTAGCGCCGGGGAGCTGTTTTTT.

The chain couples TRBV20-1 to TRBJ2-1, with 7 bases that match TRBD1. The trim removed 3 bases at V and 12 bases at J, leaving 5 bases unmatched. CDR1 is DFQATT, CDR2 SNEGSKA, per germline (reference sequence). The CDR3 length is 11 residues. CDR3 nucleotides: TGCAGTGCTAGGATCCGGGACAGGCAGTTCTTC. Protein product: CSARIRDRQFF.

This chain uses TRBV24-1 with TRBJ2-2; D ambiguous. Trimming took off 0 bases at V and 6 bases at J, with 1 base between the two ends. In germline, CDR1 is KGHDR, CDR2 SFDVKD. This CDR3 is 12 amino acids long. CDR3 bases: TGTGCCACCAGTGATTTGCCCGGGGAGCTGTTTTTT. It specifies CATSDLPGELFF.

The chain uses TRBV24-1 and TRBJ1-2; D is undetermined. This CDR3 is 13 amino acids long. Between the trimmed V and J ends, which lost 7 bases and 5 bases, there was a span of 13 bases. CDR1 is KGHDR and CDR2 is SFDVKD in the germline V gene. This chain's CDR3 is CATRPGENYGYTF. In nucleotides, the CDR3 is TGTGCCACCAGACCGGGAGAAAATTATGGCTACACCTTC.

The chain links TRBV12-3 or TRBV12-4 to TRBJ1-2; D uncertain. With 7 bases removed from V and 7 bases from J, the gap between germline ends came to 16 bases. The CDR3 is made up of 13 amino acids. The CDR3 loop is CASTLGGVGGYTF. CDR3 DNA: TGTGCCAGCACTCTTGGTGGGGTAGGTGGCTACACCTTC.

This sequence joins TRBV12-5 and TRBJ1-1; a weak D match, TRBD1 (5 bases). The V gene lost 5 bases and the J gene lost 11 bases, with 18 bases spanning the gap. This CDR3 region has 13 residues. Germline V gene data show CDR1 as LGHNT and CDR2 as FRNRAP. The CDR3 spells CASGTMGPKEAFF. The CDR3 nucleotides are TGTGCTAGTGGTACCATGGGGCCGAAAGAGGCTTTCTTT.

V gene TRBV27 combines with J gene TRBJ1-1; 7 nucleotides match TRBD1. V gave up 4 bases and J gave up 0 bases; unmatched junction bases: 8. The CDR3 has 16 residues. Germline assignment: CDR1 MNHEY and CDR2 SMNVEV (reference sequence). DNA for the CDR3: TGTGCCAGCAGTTGGTCGGCGACAGGGATGAACACTGAAGCTTTCTTT. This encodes CASSWSATGMNTEAFF.

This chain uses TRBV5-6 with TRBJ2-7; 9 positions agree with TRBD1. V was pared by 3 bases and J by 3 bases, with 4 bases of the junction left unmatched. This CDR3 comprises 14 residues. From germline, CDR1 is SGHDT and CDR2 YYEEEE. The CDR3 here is CASSWGTGNYEQYF. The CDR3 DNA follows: TGTGCCAGCAGCTGGGGGACAGGGAACTACGAGCAGTACTTC.

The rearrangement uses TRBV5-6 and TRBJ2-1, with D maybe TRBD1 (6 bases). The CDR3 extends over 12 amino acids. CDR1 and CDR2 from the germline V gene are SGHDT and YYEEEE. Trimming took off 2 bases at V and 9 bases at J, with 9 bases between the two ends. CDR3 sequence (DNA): TGTGCCAGCAGCTTACAGGGTGGTGAGCAGTTCTTC. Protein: CASSLQGGEQFF.

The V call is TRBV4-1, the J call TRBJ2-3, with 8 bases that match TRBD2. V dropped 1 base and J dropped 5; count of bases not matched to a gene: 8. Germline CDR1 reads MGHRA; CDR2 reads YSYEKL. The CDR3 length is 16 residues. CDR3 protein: CASSQGPGGRGDTQYF. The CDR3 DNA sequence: TGCGCCAGCAGCCAAGGTCCGGGGGGGCGCGGAGATACGCAGTATTTT.

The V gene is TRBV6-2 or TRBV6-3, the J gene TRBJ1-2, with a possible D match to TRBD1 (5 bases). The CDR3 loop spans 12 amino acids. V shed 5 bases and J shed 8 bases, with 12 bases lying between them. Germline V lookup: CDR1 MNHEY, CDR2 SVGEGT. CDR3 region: CASSPTGRGYTF. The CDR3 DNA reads TGTGCCAGCAGTCCAACAGGTCGGGGCTACACCTTC.

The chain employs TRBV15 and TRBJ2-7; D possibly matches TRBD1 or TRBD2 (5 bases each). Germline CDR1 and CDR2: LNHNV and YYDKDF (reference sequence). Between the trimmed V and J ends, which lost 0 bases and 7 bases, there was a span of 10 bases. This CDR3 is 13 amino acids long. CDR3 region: CATSRDPEGEQYF. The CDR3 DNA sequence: TGTGCCACCAGCAGAGATCCCGAGGGGGAGCAGTACTTC. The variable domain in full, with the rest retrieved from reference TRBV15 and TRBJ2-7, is DAMVIQNPRYQVTQFGKPVTLSCSQTLNHNVMYWYQQKSSQAPKLLFHYYDKDFNNEADTPDNFQSRRPNTSFCFLDIRSPGLGDTAMYLCATSRDPEGEQYFGPGTRLTVT.

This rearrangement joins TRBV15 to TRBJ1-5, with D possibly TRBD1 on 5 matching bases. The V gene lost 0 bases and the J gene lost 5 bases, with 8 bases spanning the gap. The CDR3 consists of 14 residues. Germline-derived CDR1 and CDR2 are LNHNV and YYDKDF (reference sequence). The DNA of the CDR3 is TGTGCCACCAGCAGAGACAGGGCGGATCAGCCCCAGCATTTT. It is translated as CATSRDRADQPQHF.

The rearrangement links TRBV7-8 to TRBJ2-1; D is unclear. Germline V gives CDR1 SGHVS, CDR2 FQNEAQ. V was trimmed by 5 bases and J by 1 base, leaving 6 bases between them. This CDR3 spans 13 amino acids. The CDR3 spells CASSPRSYNEQFF. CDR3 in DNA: TGTGCCAGCAGCCCCCGATCCTACAATGAGCAGTTCTTC.